This T cell receptor beta chain originates from a study of Ad26.COV2.S vaccination and SARS-CoV-2 variants. Study information: Intramuscular Ad26.COV2.S doses were given once or twice, 56 days apart.

Described treatment: about 20 received Ad26.COV2.S at low or high dose, single or two shots; 5 received placebo; per-sample allocation not given. The study sampled participants on day 63 after the first vaccine or placebo injection. At a Boston site, the person donating was an adult of 18-55 years. An Ad26 vector carrying the Wuhan-strain SARS-CoV-2 spike served as the vaccine. Assay: immunoSEQ multiplex PCR; the TCRdb copy retains only in-frame clones and omits some. The data hold 350,000 to 400,000 clones, with roughly nine tenths observed a single time. This clone was recorded only once. The CDR3 covers 13 residues. Germline CDR1 KGHSH, CDR2 LQKENI. Trimming removed 1 base from V and 3 bases from J, with 6 bases in between.

The sample in question was peripheral blood, obtained in a trial of Ad26.COV2.S vaccine versus placebo. The clonotype was recovered from a person aged 18-60 years who received the Ad26.COV2.S COVID-19 vaccine or a placebo. J is TRBJ1-1 and V is TRBV18; D ambiguous. The CDR3 nucleotides read TGTGCCAGCTCACCACGATCAGACACTGAAGCTTTCTTT. It specifies CASSPRSDTEAFF.